These T cell receptor beta chains were read from a single sample in a study of cytomegalovirus exposure and HLA in healthy donors. Profiling relied on immunoSEQ multiplex PCR, and the TCRdb table lists in-frame clones only, not all of them. The table records 100,000 to 150,000 clones, 88% of them present only once. The specimen sequenced was PBMCs. The receptors were gathered from a man younger than 45 in good health and CMV-seronegative. Each CDR3 is given with its conserved first and last residue. A D gene is named only where the DNA matches it firmly. Rows give clone size only sometimes, using once, few, many, or a class for an expanded clone.

clone_size: NA
v_call: TRBV5-6
j_call: TRBJ2-7
d_call: NA
cdr3_nt: TGTGCCAGCAGCTTCGGAGCGACCCTAAACGAGCAGTACTTC
cdr3_aa: CASSFGATLNEQYF

clone_size: NA
v_call: TRBV30
j_call: TRBJ1-2
d_call: TRBD1
cdr3_nt: TGTGCCTGGGCGGGACAGAACTATGGCTACACCTTC
cdr3_aa: CAWAGQNYGYTF

clone_size: NA
v_call: TRBV4-1
j_call: TRBJ2-7
d_call: TRBD2
cdr3_nt: TGCGCCAGCAGCCAAGGCCTAGCGGGCAACCTCTACGAGCAGTACTTC
cdr3_aa: CASSQGLAGNLYEQYF

clone_size: NA
v_call: TRBV30
j_call: TRBJ2-2
d_call: NA
cdr3_nt: TGTGCCTGGACCCACAGGAACACCGGGGAGCTGTTTTTT
cdr3_aa: CAWTHRNTGELFF

clone_size: NA
v_call: TRBV5-4
j_call: TRBJ2-1
d_call: NA
cdr3_nt: TGTGCCAGCAGCTCCTCGCTAGCTTCCTACAATGAGCAGTTCTTC
cdr3_aa: CASSSSLASYNEQFF

clone_size: NA
v_call: TRBV25-1
j_call: TRBJ2-7
d_call: NA
cdr3_nt: TGTGCCAGCAGTGATACAGGTATCTACGAGCAGTACTTC
cdr3_aa: CASSDTGIYEQYF

clone_size: NA
v_call: TRBV11-2
j_call: TRBJ2-1
d_call: TRBD2
cdr3_nt: TGTGCCAGCAGGACGGGACTACCCTACAATGAGCAGTTCTTC
cdr3_aa: CASRTGLPYNEQFF

clone_size: NA
v_call: TRBV6-5
j_call: TRBJ1-1
d_call: NA
cdr3_nt: TGTGCCAGCAACCCTACAGGGACGAACACTGAAGCTTTCTTT
cdr3_aa: CASNPTGTNTEAFF

clone_size: NA
v_call: TRBV30
j_call: TRBJ2-2
d_call: TRBD1
cdr3_nt: TGTGCCTGGCTGACAGGGAAACGGAGCGGGGAGCTGTTTTTT
cdr3_aa: CAWLTGKRSGELFF

clone_size: NA
v_call: TRBV7-2
j_call: TRBJ2-7
d_call: TRBD2
cdr3_nt: TGTGCCAGCAGCTTGCAGACTAGCGGGAGGGTGATCTTC
cdr3_aa: CASSLQTSGRVIF

clone_size: NA
v_call: TRBV27
j_call: TRBJ2-5
d_call: NA
cdr3_nt: TGTGCCAGCAGTCTAAGTCGGGCGGGGATGGAGACCCAGTACTTC
cdr3_aa: CASSLSRAGMETQYF

clone_size: NA
v_call: TRBV7-2
j_call: TRBJ2-1
d_call: TRBD2
cdr3_nt: TGTGCCAGCAGCTTAGCGCGAAGCGGGAGGAGTGAGCAGTTCTTC
cdr3_aa: CASSLARSGRSEQFF

clone_size: NA
v_call: TRBV11-2
j_call: TRBJ2-1
d_call: TRBD2
cdr3_nt: TGTGCCAGCAGCTTAGAGAGCGGGAGTTGGGTCAATGAGCAGTTCTTC
cdr3_aa: CASSLESGSWVNEQFF

clone_size: NA
v_call: TRBV9
j_call: TRBJ2-1
d_call: TRBD2
cdr3_nt: TGTGCCAGCAGCGTAGCCGGGACTAGTTTCTCTGAGCAGTTCTTC
cdr3_aa: CASSVAGTSFSEQFF

clone_size: NA
v_call: TRBV6-1
j_call: TRBJ2-4
d_call: NA
cdr3_nt: TGTGCCAGCAGTGAATTGACAGACTCCAAAAACATTCAGTACTTC
cdr3_aa: CASSELTDSKNIQYF

clone_size: few
v_call: TRBV29-1
j_call: TRBJ1-2
d_call: TRBD1
cdr3_nt: TGCAGCGTAGTGACAGGGCCTCGCTACACCTTC
cdr3_aa: CSVVTGPRYTF

clone_size: NA
v_call: TRBV2
j_call: TRBJ2-5
d_call: NA
cdr3_nt: TGTGCCAGCAGTCCAAGCGGACTCACGGCCGGGGAGACCCAGTACTTC
cdr3_aa: CASSPSGLTAGETQYF

clone_size: NA
v_call: TRBV30
j_call: TRBJ2-1
d_call: TRBD1
cdr3_nt: TGTGCCTGGAGTGCCAGGACAGGGGGCATCTACAATGAGCAGTTCTTC
cdr3_aa: CAWSARTGGIYNEQFF

clone_size: NA
v_call: TRBV29-1
j_call: TRBJ2-3
d_call: TRBD2
cdr3_nt: TGCAGCGTGGGTGGGACAGGGACACTAGCGGGAGCTACGCAGTATTTT
cdr3_aa: CSVGGTGTLAGATQYF

clone_size: NA
v_call: TRBV11-3
j_call: TRBJ2-1
d_call: TRBD1
cdr3_nt: TGTGCCAGCAGCGCGGGACAGGCGGGGAATGAGCAGTTCTTC
cdr3_aa: CASSAGQAGNEQFF

clone_size: NA
v_call: TRBV19
j_call: TRBJ1-4
d_call: NA
cdr3_nt: TGTGCCAGTAGTATTACCGGTGAAAAACTGTTTTTT
cdr3_aa: CASSITGEKLFF

clone_size: NA
v_call: TRBV21-1
j_call: TRBJ1-2
d_call: NA
cdr3_nt: TGTGCCAGCAGCGCCCGACAGGGTCGTCGTGGCTACACCTTC
cdr3_aa: CASSARQGRRGYTF

clone_size: NA
v_call: TRBV5-6
j_call: TRBJ2-3
d_call: NA
cdr3_nt: TGTGCCAGCAGCCCAGGACTATCCACAGATACGCAGTATTTT
cdr3_aa: CASSPGLSTDTQYF

clone_size: NA
v_call: TRBV9
j_call: TRBJ2-1
d_call: NA
cdr3_nt: TGTGCCAGCAGCCCCTCGGGTTTTGCTGGGAATGAGCAGTTCTTC
cdr3_aa: CASSPSGFAGNEQFF

clone_size: few
v_call: TRBV6-5
j_call: TRBJ1-2
d_call: TRBD1
cdr3_nt: TGTGCCAGCAGCCAGGGACAGCGGCAAGGCTACACCTTC
cdr3_aa: CASSQGQRQGYTF

clone_size: NA
v_call: TRBV5-1
j_call: TRBJ2-5
d_call: NA
cdr3_nt: TGCGCCAGCAGCTTGGGACTCCTAACCTTAGACTGGAAGCAGACCCAGTACTTC
cdr3_aa: CASSLGLLTLDWKQTQYF

clone_size: NA
v_call: TRBV27
j_call: TRBJ1-2
d_call: TRBD1
cdr3_nt: TGTGCCAGCAGTCCACGGACAGGGGCTAGCTATGGCTACACCTTC
cdr3_aa: CASSPRTGASYGYTF

clone_size: NA
v_call: TRBV6-1
j_call: TRBJ2-7
d_call: TRBD2
cdr3_nt: TGTGCCAGCATAGGGGCGGGAGCGCTCCAGTACTTC
cdr3_aa: CASIGAGALQYF

clone_size: NA
v_call: TRBV5-1
j_call: TRBJ2-1
d_call: NA
cdr3_nt: TGCGCCAGCAGCTTGGGACACGGGGATGAGCAGTTCTTC
cdr3_aa: CASSLGHGDEQFF

clone_size: NA
v_call: TRBV30
j_call: TRBJ1-5
d_call: NA
cdr3_nt: TGTGCCTGGGGCCCGGCCGGGGGCAATCAGCCCCAGCATTTT
cdr3_aa: CAWGPAGGNQPQHF

clone_size: NA
v_call: TRBV7-2
j_call: TRBJ2-3
d_call: NA
cdr3_nt: TGTGCCAGCAGCCCGGGGACTGTTGATACGCAGTATTTT
cdr3_aa: CASSPGTVDTQYF

clone_size: NA
v_call: TRBV19
j_call: TRBJ1-4
d_call: NA
cdr3_nt: TGTGCCAGTACCTCGGACGGGAACTATAATGAAAAACTGTTTTTT
cdr3_aa: CASTSDGNYNEKLFF

clone_size: NA
v_call: TRBV7-2
j_call: TRBJ1-1
d_call: NA
cdr3_nt: TGTGCCAGCAGCCAGGACAGAACGGCTTTCTTT
cdr3_aa: CASSQDRTAFF

clone_size: NA
v_call: TRBV5-1
j_call: TRBJ1-1
d_call: TRBD1
cdr3_nt: TGCGCCAGCAGCCGGACAGGGTCTGACACTGAAGCTTTCTTT
cdr3_aa: CASSRTGSDTEAFF

clone_size: NA
v_call: TRBV7-9
j_call: TRBJ2-2
d_call: NA
cdr3_nt: TGTGCCAGCAGCCCGAGTTCAACCGGGGAGCTGTTTTTT
cdr3_aa: CASSPSSTGELFF

clone_size: NA
v_call: TRBV2
j_call: TRBJ2-5
d_call: NA
cdr3_nt: TGTGCCAGCAGTGAGGGCCGCCCTAAAGAGACCCAGTACTTC
cdr3_aa: CASSEGRPKETQYF

clone_size: NA
v_call: TRBV7-9
j_call: TRBJ1-2
d_call: TRBD1
cdr3_nt: TGTGCCAGCAGTGACTACACATCTGACAGGGGGCCCTCCACCTTC
cdr3_aa: CASSDYTSDRGPSTF

clone_size: NA
v_call: TRBV15
j_call: TRBJ1-2
d_call: TRBD1
cdr3_nt: TGTGCCACCAGTAAGACAGGGGCAGGCTATGGCTACACCTTC
cdr3_aa: CATSKTGAGYGYTF

clone_size: NA
v_call: TRBV7-9
j_call: TRBJ1-2
d_call: NA
cdr3_nt: TGTGCCAGCAGCACTAACTACTATGGCTACACCTTC
cdr3_aa: CASSTNYYGYTF

clone_size: NA
v_call: TRBV7-9
j_call: TRBJ2-1
d_call: TRBD2
cdr3_nt: TGTGCCAGCAGCTCGACTAGCGGGAGCTTCAGCTCCTACAATGAGCAGTTCTTC
cdr3_aa: CASSSTSGSFSSYNEQFF

clone_size: NA
v_call: TRBV10-1
j_call: TRBJ2-5
d_call: TRBD1
cdr3_nt: TGCGCCAGCAGCTCGGACAGGGGAGAGACCCAGTACTTC
cdr3_aa: CASSSDRGETQYF

clone_size: NA
v_call: TRBV5-1
j_call: TRBJ1-1
d_call: TRBD1
cdr3_nt: TGCGCCAGCAGCTCGGACACAGGGGGATTGACTGAAGCTTTCTTT
cdr3_aa: CASSSDTGGLTEAFF

clone_size: NA
v_call: TRBV7-9
j_call: TRBJ1-4
d_call: NA
cdr3_nt: TGTGCCAGCAGCACCGGGACTTTTGGTCGTGCAACTAATGAAAAACTGTTTTTT
cdr3_aa: CASSTGTFGRATNEKLFF

clone_size: few
v_call: TRBV6-1
j_call: TRBJ1-3
d_call: NA
cdr3_nt: TGTGCCAGCAGTGAAGACAGGAGCTCTGGAAACACCATATATTTT
cdr3_aa: CASSEDRSSGNTIYF

clone_size: NA
v_call: TRBV7-2
j_call: TRBJ1-6
d_call: NA
cdr3_nt: TGTGCCAGCAGCTTAGACGCAGCGATGGGGGGAGCCCTCCACTTT
cdr3_aa: CASSLDAAMGGALHF

clone_size: once
v_call: TRBV6-1
j_call: TRBJ2-7
d_call: NA
cdr3_nt: TGTGCCAGCAGTGTCCCGGACCCCTCGGGGGAGCAGTACTTC
cdr3_aa: CASSVPDPSGEQYF

clone_size: NA
v_call: TRBV5-4
j_call: TRBJ2-7
d_call: TRBD1
cdr3_nt: TGTGCCAGCAGCTTGGTAGGGACAGGGGTGAGGGGGCAGTACTTC
cdr3_aa: CASSLVGTGVRGQYF

clone_size: NA
v_call: TRBV4-3
j_call: TRBJ2-7
d_call: NA
cdr3_nt: TGCGCCAGCAGCCAAGTAGCGGACCAATCCTACGAGCAGTACTTC
cdr3_aa: CASSQVADQSYEQYF

clone_size: NA
v_call: TRBV30
j_call: TRBJ2-5
d_call: TRBD2
cdr3_nt: TGTGCCTGGAGTGAGACTAGCGGGAGGGCCCTCGAGACCCAGTACTTC
cdr3_aa: CAWSETSGRALETQYF

clone_size: NA
v_call: TRBV9
j_call: TRBJ2-1
d_call: NA
cdr3_nt: TGTGCCAGCAGCGGGCGGGACTCGAGGACGGAGCAGTTCTTC
cdr3_aa: CASSGRDSRTEQFF

clone_size: NA
v_call: TRBV6-6
j_call: TRBJ2-3
d_call: TRBD1
cdr3_nt: TGTGCCAGCAGTGAGTCGGACAGGAGCACAGATACGCAGTATTTT
cdr3_aa: CASSESDRSTDTQYF

clone_size: NA
v_call: TRBV4-2
j_call: TRBJ1-1
d_call: TRBD1
cdr3_nt: TGTGCCAGCAGCTCCCCAGGGGGCGCCACTGAAGCTTTCTTT
cdr3_aa: CASSSPGGATEAFF

clone_size: NA
v_call: TRBV19
j_call: TRBJ2-7
d_call: TRBD1
cdr3_nt: TGTGCCAGTAGATCGCCGGGACAGGGGCCCTACGAGCAGTACTTC
cdr3_aa: CASRSPGQGPYEQYF